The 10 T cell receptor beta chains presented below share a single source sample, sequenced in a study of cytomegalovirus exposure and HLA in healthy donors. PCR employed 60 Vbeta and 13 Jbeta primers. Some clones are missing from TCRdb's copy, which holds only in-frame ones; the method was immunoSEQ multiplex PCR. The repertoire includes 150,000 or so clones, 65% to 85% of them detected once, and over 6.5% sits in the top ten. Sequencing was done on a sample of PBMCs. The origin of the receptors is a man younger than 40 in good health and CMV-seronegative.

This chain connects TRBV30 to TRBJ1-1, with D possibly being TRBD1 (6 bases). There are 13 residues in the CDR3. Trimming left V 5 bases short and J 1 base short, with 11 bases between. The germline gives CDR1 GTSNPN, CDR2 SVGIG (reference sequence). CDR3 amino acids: CAWAIQGNTEAFF. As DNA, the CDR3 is TGTGCCTGGGCAATACAGGGGAACACTGAAGCTTTCTTT.

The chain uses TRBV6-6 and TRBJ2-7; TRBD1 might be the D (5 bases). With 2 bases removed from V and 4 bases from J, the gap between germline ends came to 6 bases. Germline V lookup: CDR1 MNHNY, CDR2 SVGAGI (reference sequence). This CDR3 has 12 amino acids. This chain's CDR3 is CASSYDSYEQYF. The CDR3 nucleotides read TGTGCCAGCAGTTACGACAGTTACGAGCAGTACTTC.

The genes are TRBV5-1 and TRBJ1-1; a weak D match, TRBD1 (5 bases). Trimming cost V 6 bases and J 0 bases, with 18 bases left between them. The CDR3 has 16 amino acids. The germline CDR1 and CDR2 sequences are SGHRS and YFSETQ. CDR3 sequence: CASTLRQGRMNTEAFF. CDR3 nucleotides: TGCGCCAGCACCCTGAGGCAGGGTAGGATGAACACTGAAGCTTTCTTT.

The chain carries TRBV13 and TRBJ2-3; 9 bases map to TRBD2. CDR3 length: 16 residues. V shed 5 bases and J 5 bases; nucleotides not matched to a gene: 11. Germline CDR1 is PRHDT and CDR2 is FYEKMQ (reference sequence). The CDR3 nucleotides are TGTGCCAGCAGCCCCCGGCCTAGCGGGGTGGGAGATACGCAGTATTTT. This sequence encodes CASSPRPSGVGDTQYF.

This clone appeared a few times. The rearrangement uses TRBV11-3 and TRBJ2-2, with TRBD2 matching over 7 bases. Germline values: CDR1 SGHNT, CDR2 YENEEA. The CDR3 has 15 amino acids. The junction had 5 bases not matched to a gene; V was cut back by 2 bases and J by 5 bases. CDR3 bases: TGTGCCAGCAGCTTACGGGGGGATCGTACCGGGGAGCTGTTTTTT. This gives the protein CASSLRGDRTGELFF. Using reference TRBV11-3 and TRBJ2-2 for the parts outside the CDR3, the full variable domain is EAGVVQSPRYKIIEKKQPVAFWCNPISGHNTLYWYLQNLGQGPELLIRYENEEAVDDSQLPKDRFSAERLKGVDSTLKIQPAELGDSAVYLCASSLRGDRTGELFFGEGSRLTVL.

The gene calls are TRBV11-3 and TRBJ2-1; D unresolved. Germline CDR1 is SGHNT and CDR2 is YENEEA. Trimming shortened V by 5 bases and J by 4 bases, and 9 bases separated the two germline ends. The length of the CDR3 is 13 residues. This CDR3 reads CASSEESYNEQFF. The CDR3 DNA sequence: TGTGCCAGCAGCGAGGAGTCTTACAATGAGCAGTTCTTC.

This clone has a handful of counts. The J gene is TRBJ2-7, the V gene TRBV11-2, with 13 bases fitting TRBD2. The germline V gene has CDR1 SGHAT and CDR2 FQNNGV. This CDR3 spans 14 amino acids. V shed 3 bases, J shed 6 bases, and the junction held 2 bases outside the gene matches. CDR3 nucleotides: TGTGCCAGCAGCTTTGGACTAGCGGGAGTCGAGCAGTACTTC. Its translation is CASSFGLAGVEQYF.

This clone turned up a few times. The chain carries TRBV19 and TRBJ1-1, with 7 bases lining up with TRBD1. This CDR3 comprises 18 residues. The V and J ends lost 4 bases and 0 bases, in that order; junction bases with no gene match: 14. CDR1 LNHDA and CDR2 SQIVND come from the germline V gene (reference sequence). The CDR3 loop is CASSNRGKGGGLNTEAFF. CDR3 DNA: TGTGCCAGTAGTAACCGGGGTAAAGGGGGCGGGTTGAACACTGAAGCTTTCTTT.

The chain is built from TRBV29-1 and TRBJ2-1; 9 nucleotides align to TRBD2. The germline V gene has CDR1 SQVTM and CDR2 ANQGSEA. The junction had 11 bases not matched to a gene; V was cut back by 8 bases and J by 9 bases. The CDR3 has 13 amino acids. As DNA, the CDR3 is TGCAGCACCCGGCCTAGCGGGGTTGGTGAGCAGTTCTTC. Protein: CSTRPSGVGEQFF.

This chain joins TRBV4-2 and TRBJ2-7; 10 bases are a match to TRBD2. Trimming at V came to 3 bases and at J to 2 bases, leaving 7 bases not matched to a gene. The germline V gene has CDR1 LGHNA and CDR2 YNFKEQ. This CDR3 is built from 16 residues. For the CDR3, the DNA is TGTGCCAGCAGCCAGGGTCTAGCGGGGGTGGCCTACGAGCAGTACTTC. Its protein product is CASSQGLAGVAYEQYF.